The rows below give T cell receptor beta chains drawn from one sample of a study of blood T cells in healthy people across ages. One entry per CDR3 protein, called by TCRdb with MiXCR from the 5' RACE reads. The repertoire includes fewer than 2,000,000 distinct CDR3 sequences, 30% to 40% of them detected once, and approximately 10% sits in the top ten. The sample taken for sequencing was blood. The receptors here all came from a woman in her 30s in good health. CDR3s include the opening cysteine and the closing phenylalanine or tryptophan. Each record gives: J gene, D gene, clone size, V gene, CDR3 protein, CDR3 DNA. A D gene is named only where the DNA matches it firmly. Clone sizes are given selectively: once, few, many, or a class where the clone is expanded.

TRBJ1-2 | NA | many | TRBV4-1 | CASSQAPGPLTFSNGYTF | TGCGCCAGCAGCCAAGCCCCAGGGCCCCTAACGTTCAGCAATGGCTACACCTTC
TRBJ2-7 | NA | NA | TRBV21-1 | CARRQGAGGPYEQYF | TGTGCCAGGAGGCAGGGGGCAGGGGGTCCCTACGAGCAGTACTTC
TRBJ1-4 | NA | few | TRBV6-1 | CASRLSNEKLFF | TGTGCCAGCAGACTGAGTAATGAAAAACTGTTTTTT
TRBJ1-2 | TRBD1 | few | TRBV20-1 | CSASLDRGNYGYTF | TGCAGTGCTTCCCTGGACAGGGGTAACTATGGCTACACCTTC
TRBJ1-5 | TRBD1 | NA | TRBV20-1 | CSARGGTGVQPQHF | TGCAGTGCTAGGGGAGGGACAGGGGTTCAGCCCCAGCATTTT
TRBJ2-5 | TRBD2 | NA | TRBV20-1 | CSARDRDYQETRYF | TGCAGTGCTAGAGACCGGGACTACCAAGAGACCCGGTACTTC
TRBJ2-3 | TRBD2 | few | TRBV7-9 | CASSPRASGRSDTQYF | TGTGCCAGCAGCCCCAGGGCTAGCGGGAGATCAGATACGCAGTATTTT
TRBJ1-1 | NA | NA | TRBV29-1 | CSVDIPWRTEAFF | TGCAGCGTTGACATTCCATGGAGGACTGAAGCTTTCTTT
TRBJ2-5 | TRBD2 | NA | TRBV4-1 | CASSQSPGGAGKTQYF | TGCGCCAGCAGCCAATCCCCCGGGGGGGCCGGAAAGACCCAGTACTTC
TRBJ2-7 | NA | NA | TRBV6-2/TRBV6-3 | CASSQAYGGSYEQYF | TGTGCCAGCAGTCAAGCCTATGGGGGCAGCTACGAGCAGTACTTC
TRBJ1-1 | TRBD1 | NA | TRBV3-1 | CASRGTAEAFF | TGTGCCAGCCGAGGGACAGCAGAAGCTTTCTTT
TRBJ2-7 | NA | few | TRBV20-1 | CSARDPFSDRYEQYF | TGCAGTGCTAGAGATCCCTTCAGCGATAGATACGAGCAGTACTTC
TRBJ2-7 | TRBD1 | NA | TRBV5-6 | CASSQRAGTGYSYEQYF | TGTGCCAGCAGCCAGAGAGCCGGGACAGGGTATTCCTACGAGCAGTACTTC
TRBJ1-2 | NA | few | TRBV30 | CAWSARGRYGYTF | TGTGCCTGGAGTGCGAGGGGCCGCTATGGCTACACCTTC
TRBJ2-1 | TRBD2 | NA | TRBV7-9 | CASSADRGVAGSNEQFF | TGTGCCAGCAGCGCGGACCGTGGGGTAGCGGGATCCAATGAGCAGTTCTTC
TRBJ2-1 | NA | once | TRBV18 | CASSPPVVGSNEQFF | TGTGCCAGCTCACCACCGGTGGTAGGAAGTAATGAGCAGTTCTTC
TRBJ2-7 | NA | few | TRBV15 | CATSPFRGTALRGEQYF | TGTGCCACCAGCCCTTTCCGTGGGACTGCACTACGGGGGGAGCAGTACTTC
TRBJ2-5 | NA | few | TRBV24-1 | CATSDYETQYF | TGTGCCACCAGTGATTATGAGACCCAGTACTTC
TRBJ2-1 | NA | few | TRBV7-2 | CASSSKSSYNEQFF | TGTGCCAGCAGCTCAAAGAGCTCCTACAATGAGCAGTTCTTC
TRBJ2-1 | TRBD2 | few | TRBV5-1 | CASSTQTSGSSNEQFF | TGCGCCAGCAGCACCCAGACTAGCGGGAGTTCCAATGAGCAGTTCTTC
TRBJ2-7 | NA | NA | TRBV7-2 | CASSQWTSVYEQYF | TGTGCCAGCAGCCAATGGACATCGGTCTACGAGCAGTACTTC
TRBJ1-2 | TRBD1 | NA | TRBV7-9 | CASSPGQGWAPLYGYTF | TGTGCCAGCAGCCCAGGACAGGGTTGGGCTCCGCTCTATGGCTACACCTTC
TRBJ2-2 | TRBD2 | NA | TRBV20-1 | CSARGLASGELFF | TGCAGTGCTAGGGGACTAGCGTCCGGGGAGCTGTTTTTT
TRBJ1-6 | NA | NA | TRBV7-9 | CASSQGGSSYNSPLHF | TGTGCCAGCAGCCAAGGGGGGAGCTCCTATAATTCACCCCTCCACTTT
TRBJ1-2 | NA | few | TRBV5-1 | CASSLEWGSSYGYTF | TGCGCCAGCAGCTTGGAATGGGGATCGAGCTATGGCTACACCTTC
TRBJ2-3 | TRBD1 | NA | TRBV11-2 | CASSLDWTGATTDTQYF | TGTGCCAGCAGCTTAGACTGGACAGGGGCGACCACAGATACGCAGTATTTT
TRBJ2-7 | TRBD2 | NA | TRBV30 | CAWSGQGLRQQYF | TGTGCCTGGAGTGGGCAGGGACTACGTCAGCAGTACTTC
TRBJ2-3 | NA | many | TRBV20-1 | CSARVATDTQYF | TGCAGTGCTAGGGTGGCCACAGATACGCAGTATTTT
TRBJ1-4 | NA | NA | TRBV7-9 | CASSLAAGGDEKLFF | TGTGCCAGCAGCTTAGCGGCAGGCGGGGATGAAAAACTGTTTTTT
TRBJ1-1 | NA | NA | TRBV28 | CASSYVAGSFSTEAFF | TGTGCCAGCAGTTACGTGGCAGGGTCCTTTTCTACTGAAGCTTTCTTT
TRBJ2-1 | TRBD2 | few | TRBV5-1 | CASSLEGLAPNEQFF | TGCGCCAGCAGCTTGGAGGGACTAGCACCCAATGAGCAGTTCTTC
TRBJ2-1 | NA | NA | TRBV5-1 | CASSSGPPRPCNEQFF | TGCGCCAGCAGCTCCGGCCCCCCCCGGCCCTGCAATGAGCAGTTCTTC
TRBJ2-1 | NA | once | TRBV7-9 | CASSPPRGKAFNNEQFF | TGTGCCAGCAGCCCCCCACGGGGAAAAGCCTTCAACAATGAGCAGTTCTTC
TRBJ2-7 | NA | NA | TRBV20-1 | CSAPNAADSYEQYF | TGCAGTGCTCCGAATGCTGCGGACTCCTACGAGCAGTACTTC
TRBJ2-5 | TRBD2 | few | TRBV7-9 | CASSTGLAGWTQYF | TGTGCCAGCAGCACGGGACTAGCGGGCTGGACGCAGTACTTC
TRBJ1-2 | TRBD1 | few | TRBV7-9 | CASSHRDRGRDYGYTF | TGTGCCAGCAGCCACCGGGACAGGGGGCGGGACTATGGCTACACCTTC
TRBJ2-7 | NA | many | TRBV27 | CASSLLPGDEQYF | TGTGCCAGCAGTTTATTGCCAGGGGACGAGCAGTACTTC
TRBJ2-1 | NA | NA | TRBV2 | CASSGRNYNEQFF | TGTGCCAGCAGTGGTAGAAACTACAATGAGCAGTTCTTC
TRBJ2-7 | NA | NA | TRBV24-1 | CATSDFGPGRTYVQYF | TGTGCCACCAGTGATTTTGGTCCGGGACGGACCTACGTGCAGTACTTC
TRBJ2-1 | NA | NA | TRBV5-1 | CASSDPRQRTSYNEQFF | TGCGCCAGCAGCGACCCAAGACAGCGAACCTCCTACAATGAGCAGTTCTTC
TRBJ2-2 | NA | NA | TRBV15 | CATRARTGELFF | TGTGCCACCAGGGCGAGGACCGGGGAGCTGTTTTTT
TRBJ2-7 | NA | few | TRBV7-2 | CASSLESLSEQYF | TGTGCCAGCAGCTTAGAAAGTCTTTCCGAGCAGTACTTC
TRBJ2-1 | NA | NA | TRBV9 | CASSPEGLRNEQFF | TGTGCCAGCAGCCCCGAGGGGCTCAGGAATGAGCAGTTCTTC
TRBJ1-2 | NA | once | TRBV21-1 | CASRKQGSYGYTF | TGTGCCAGCAGGAAACAGGGGAGCTATGGCTACACCTTC
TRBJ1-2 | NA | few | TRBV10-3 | CAINLDSDPYGYTF | TGTGCCATCAACCTCGACAGTGATCCCTATGGCTACACCTTC
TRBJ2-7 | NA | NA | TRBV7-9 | CASSLSGDPGEQYF | TGTGCCAGCAGCTTATCAGGGGACCCCGGCGAGCAGTACTTC
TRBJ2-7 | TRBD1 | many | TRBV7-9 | CASSHAGGNEQYF | TGTGCCAGCAGCCACGCAGGGGGCAACGAGCAGTACTTC
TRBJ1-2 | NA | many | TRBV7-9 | CASSSGQRAGSNYGYTF | TGTGCCAGCAGCTCTGGACAGAGGGCAGGGTCTAACTATGGCTACACCTTC
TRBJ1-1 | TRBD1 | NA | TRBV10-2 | CASSGSGTGPLNTEAFF | TGCGCCAGCAGTGGGTCCGGGACAGGCCCTTTGAACACTGAAGCTTTCTTT
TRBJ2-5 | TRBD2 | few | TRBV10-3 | CAISESGLDHWETQYF | TGTGCCATCAGTGAGTCTGGACTAGACCATTGGGAGACCCAGTACTTC
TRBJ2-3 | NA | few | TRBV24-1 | CATSDFGGGRTDTQYF | TGTGCCACCAGTGATTTCGGAGGGGGCCGCACAGATACGCAGTATTTT
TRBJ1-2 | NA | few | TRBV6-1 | CASSEWEAGGYTF | TGTGCCAGCAGTGAATGGGAGGCTGGCGGCTACACCTTC